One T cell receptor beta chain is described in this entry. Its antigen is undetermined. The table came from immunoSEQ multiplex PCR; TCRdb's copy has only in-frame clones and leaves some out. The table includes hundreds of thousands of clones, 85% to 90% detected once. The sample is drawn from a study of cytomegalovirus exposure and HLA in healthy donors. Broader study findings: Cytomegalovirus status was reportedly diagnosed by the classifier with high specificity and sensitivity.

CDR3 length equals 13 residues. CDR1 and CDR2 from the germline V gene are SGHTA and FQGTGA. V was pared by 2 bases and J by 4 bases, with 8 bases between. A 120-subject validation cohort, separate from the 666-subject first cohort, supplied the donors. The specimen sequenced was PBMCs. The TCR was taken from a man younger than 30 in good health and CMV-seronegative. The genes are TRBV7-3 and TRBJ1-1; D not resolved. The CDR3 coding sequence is TGTGCCAGCAGCTTATCCTCGGGCACTGAAGCTTTCTTT. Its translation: CASSLSSGTEAFF.